This TCR beta chain originates from a study of blood T cell repertoires in COVID-19. In the source study's methods: Reference gene primer amplification gave estimated nucleated cell counts. TCRdb's copy holds only in-frame clones and misses some; the assay was immunoSEQ multiplex PCR. Clonal size and the V and J genes are those of that table, whereas D and trimming came from the DNA. The data contain about 74,000 clones, less than 95% of them singletons. This clone was detected only once. CDR1 GTSNPN and CDR2 SVGIG come from the germline V gene (reference sequence). This CDR3 has 17 residues. V was clipped by 4 bases and J by 5 bases; unmatched bases: 14.

Input material: peripheral blood. The source is a woman aged 55-69 years with active COVID-19. The V and J genes are TRBV30 and TRBJ1-4, with TRBD1 identical over 9 bases. CDR3 sequence: CAWIEPPPGTGNEKLFF. CDR3 sequence (DNA): TGTGCCTGGATTGAACCACCCCCCGGGACAGGGAATGAAAAACTGTTTTTT. The variable domain in full, completed from reference TRBV30 and TRBJ1-4, reads SQTIHQWPATLVQPVGSPLSLECTVEGTSNPNLYWYRQAAGRGLQLLFYSVGIGQISSEVPQNLSASRPQDRQFILSSKKLLLSDSGFYLCAWIEPPPGTGNEKLFFGSGTQLSVL.